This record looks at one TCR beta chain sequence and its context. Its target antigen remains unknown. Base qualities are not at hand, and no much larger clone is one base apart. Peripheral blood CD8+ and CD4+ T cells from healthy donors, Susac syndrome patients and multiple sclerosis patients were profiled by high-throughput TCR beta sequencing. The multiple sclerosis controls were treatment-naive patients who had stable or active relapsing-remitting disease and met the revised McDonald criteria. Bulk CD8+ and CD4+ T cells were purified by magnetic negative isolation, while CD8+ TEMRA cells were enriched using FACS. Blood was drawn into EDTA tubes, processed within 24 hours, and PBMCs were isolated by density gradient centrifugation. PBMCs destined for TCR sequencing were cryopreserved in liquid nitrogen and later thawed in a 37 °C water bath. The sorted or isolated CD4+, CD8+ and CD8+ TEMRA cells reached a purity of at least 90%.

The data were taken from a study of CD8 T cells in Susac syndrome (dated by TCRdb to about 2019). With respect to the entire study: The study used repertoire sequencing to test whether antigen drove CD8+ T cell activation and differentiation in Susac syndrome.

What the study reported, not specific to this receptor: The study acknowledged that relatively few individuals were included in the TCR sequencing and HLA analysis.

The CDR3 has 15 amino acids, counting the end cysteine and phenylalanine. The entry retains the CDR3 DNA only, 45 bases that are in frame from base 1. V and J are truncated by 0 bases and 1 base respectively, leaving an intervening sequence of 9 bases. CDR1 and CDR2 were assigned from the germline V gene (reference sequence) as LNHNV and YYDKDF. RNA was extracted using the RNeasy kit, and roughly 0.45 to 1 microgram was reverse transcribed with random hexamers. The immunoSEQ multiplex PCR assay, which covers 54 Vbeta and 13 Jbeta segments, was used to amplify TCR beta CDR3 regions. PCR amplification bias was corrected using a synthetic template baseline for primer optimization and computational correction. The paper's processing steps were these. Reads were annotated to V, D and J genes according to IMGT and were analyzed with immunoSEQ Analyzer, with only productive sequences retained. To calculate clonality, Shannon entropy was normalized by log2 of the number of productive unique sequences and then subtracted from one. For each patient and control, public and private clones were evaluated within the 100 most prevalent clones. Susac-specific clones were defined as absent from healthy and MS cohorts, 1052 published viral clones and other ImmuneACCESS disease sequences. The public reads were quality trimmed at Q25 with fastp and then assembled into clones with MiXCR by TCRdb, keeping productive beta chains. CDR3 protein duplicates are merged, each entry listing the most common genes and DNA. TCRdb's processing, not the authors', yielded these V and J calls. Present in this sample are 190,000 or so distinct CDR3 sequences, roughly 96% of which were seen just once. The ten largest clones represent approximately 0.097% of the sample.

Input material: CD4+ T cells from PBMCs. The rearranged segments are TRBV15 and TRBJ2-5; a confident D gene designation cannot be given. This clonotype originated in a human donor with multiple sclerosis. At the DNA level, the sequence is TGTGCCACCAGCAGAGATCCCGCTCCCCAAGAGACCCAGTACTTC. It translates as CATSRDPAPQETQYF.